Listed below are T cell receptor beta chains from one sample, sequenced in a study of blood T cell repertoires in COVID-19. TCRdb keeps only in-frame clones here, not all; method: immunoSEQ multiplex PCR. In the table there are approximately 150,000 clones, around 82% of which are singletons. The sequenced material came from PBMCs or T cells enriched from blood (not recorded which). These receptors were taken from a man aged 35 to 55 who had recovered from COVID-19. The CDR3 runs from the conserved cysteine through the conserved F or W.

V: TRBV19
J: TRBJ1-4
CDR3: CASRHTGINEKLFF

V: TRBV19
J: TRBJ1-1
CDR3: CASSPGMNTEAFF

V: TRBV3-1/TRBV3-2
J: TRBJ2-5
CDR3: CASSQPGLNRRQETQYF

V: TRBV11-3
J: TRBJ2-2
CDR3: CASSPSGGGARELFF

V: TRBV30
J: TRBJ1-2
CDR3: CAWSVPSLAYGYTF

V: TRBV19
J: TRBJ1-2
CDR3: CASSILGGFGYTF

V: TRBV2
J: TRBJ1-2
CDR3: CASSTGEGYGYTF

V: TRBV30
J: TRBJ1-1
CDR3: CAWSKDRTEAFF

V: TRBV24-1
J: TRBJ1-1
CDR3: CATRDRGNTEAFF

V: TRBV4-1
J: TRBJ1-5
CDR3: CASSQPPGTGNNQPQHF

V: TRBV30
J: TRBJ2-3
CDR3: CAWSAGLSTDTQYF

V: TRBV9
J: TRBJ2-1
CDR3: CASSGPRDRPTTYNEQFF

V: TRBV12-3/TRBV12-4
J: TRBJ1-3
CDR3: CASSITADHPIYF

V: TRBV10-3
J: TRBJ1-3
CDR3: CAITLGGSGNTIYF

V: TRBV29-1
J: TRBJ1-2
CDR3: CSVSHGTGGAYGYTF

V: TRBV9
J: TRBJ1-1
CDR3: CASREGGTMNTEAFF

V: TRBV10-1
J: TRBJ1-6
CDR3: CASSEGTGERPLHF

V: TRBV18
J: TRBJ1-1
CDR3: CASSPTAGNTEAFF

V: TRBV19
J: TRBJ2-4
CDR3: CASTGGMAKNIQYF

V: TRBV3-1/TRBV3-2
J: TRBJ2-5
CDR3: CASSPRDLAGGRETQYF

V: TRBV19
J: TRBJ1-2
CDR3: CASSAGRYGYTF

V: TRBV5-1
J: TRBJ1-6
CDR3: CASSLQGARSPLHF

V: TRBV11-3
J: TRBJ1-6
CDR3: CASSGAGDGSPLHF

V: TRBV28
J: TRBJ1-5
CDR3: CASSFGERNQPQHF

V: TRBV5-1
J: TRBJ1-2
CDR3: CASSEGPGQVLNGYTF

V: TRBV10-1
J: TRBJ2-1
CDR3: CASSEWAGNEQFF

V: TRBV10-3
J: TRBJ2-2
CDR3: CAIKPWDKTGTGELFF

V: TRBV27
J: TRBJ1-5
CDR3: CASSSSQGSQPQHF

V: TRBV19
J: TRBJ2-5
CDR3: CASSSGTGGETQYF

V: TRBV9
J: TRBJ1-5
CDR3: CASSFGTVGNQPQHF

V: TRBV7-2
J: TRBJ2-3
CDR3: CASSHRSGLLAGLAQTQYF

V: TRBV15
J: TRBJ1-2
CDR3: CATSRAIPGWRGYTF

V: TRBV5-1
J: TRBJ1-1
CDR3: CASSLSNRGSTEAFF

V: TRBV5-6
J: TRBJ1-1
CDR3: CASSSYTEAFF

V: TRBV25-1
J: TRBJ2-1
CDR3: CASSLGLAYNEQFF

V: TRBV10-3
J: TRBJ1-6
CDR3: CAISRQGADNSPLHF

V: TRBV11-2
J: TRBJ2-6
CDR3: CASSSGFSGANVLTF

V: TRBV10-2
J: TRBJ1-5
CDR3: CASSLDSLNQPQHF

V: TRBV25-1
J: TRBJ1-3
CDR3: CASAASGTDGNTIYF

V: TRBV3-1/TRBV3-2
J: TRBJ2-2
CDR3: CASSQEPSGGASGELFF

V: TRBV18
J: TRBJ1-2
CDR3: CASSLLTDDNYGYTF

V: TRBV24-1
J: TRBJ1-3
CDR3: CATRRELRASGNTIYF